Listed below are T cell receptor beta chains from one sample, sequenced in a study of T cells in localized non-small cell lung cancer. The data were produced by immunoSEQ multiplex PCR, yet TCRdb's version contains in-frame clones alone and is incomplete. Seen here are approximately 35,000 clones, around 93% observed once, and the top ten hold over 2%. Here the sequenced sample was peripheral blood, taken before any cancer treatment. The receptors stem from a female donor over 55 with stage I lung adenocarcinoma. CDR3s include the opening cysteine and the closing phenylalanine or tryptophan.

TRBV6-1 CASSESGWSNEKLFF
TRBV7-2 CASSLGDYEQFF
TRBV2 CASSEASGLAMDTQYF
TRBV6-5 CASSYSDSGTGELFF
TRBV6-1 CASSGYMNTEAFF
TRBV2 CASSGMKGGTDTQYF
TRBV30 CAGEFRGTVNTEAFF
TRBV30 CAWSILGGEKLFF
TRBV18 CASSPPSGGRDTQYF
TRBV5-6 CASSLLRREDYNEQFF
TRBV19 CASRDSWEGTEAFF
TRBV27 CASSLSPAGVGGDTQYF
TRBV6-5 CASSYSVRETQYF
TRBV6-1 CASSGSIWNEQYF
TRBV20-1 CSARNTEAFF
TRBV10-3 CAISVRDMNTEAFF
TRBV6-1 CASSELDDRAEAFF
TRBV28 CASTSLTEAFF
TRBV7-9 CASSSRPTAEQFF
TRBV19 CASSIDRAGPGYTF
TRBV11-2 CASGGPQGWGGELFF
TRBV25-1 CASSQAGGKSNRSPLHF
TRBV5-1 CASSLGEETQYF
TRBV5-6 CASSPGGSRTEAFF
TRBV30 CAWRRTGNTEAFF
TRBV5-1 CASSPQDSEKLFF
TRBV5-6 CASSSTWDGDTEAFF
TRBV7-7 CASSPDRGGVSTEAFF
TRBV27 CASSFGRNLDSSYNEQFF
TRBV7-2 CASSLAWGTGELFF
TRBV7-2 CASSLRDRNYEQYF
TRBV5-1 CASSLPYRGLSEQYF
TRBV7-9 CASKVADNSPLHF
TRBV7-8 CASSLQRASHEQYF
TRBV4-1 CASSQDSGFYGYTF
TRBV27 CASSWGLAGGLETQYF
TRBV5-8 CASSFSPGSGELFF
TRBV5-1 CASSYNIRTQETQYF
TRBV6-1 CASSETSNQPQHF
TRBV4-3 CASSQDLNRGLPGELFF
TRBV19 CASSMRDRGMSLAKNIQYF
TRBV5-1 CASRSSGTGAYNEQFF
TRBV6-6 CASRRLAGSSTDTQYF
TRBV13 CASSPIGEGNEKLFF
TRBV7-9 CASSPVDLRYGYTF
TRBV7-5 CARSFGEYGANVLTF
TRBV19 CASKSSGTGVSNQPQHF
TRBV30 CAWNSGGSYEQYF
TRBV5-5 CASSSPTAPLYGYTF
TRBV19 CASSIVRLGGTEAFF
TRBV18 CASSTGGSTEAFF
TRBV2 CASSQGEDSPLHF
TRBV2 CASSIGPRTNEKLFF
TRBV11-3 CASSLEGRGGGYGYTF
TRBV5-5 CASSPDVRTDTQYF
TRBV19 CASSKTGYNEQFF
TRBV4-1 CASSQDLESSYNSPLHF
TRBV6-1 CASSGSMGQGAREAFF
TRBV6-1 CASSEIGRAGKF
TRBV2 CASSVRSSYNSPLHF